This is a list of T cell receptor beta chains from one sample in a study of blood T cell repertoires in COVID-19. Measured with immunoSEQ multiplex PCR; TCRdb has only the in-frame clones, and not every one. The data show about 60,000 clones, about 78% seen once. The sequenced material came from peripheral blood. All receptors come from a woman older than 75 with acute or convalescent COVID-19. CDR3s include the opening cysteine and the closing phenylalanine or tryptophan. The D gene is left open where the match is weak.

V,J,D,DNA,CDR3
TRBV5-1,TRBJ2-7,TRBD1,TGCGCCAGCAGCCCTCAGACAGGGAGCTCGCTCGAGCAGTACTTC,CASSPQTGSSLEQYF
TRBV5-1,TRBJ2-7,TRBD1,TGCGCCAGCAGAATGGAAGAGACAGGGAACCCCGAGCAGTACTTC,CASRMEETGNPEQYF
TRBV11-1,TRBJ2-5,TRBD1,TGTGCCAGCAGCTGGCCCGGGACAGGGAAGCAAGAGACCCAGTACTTC,CASSWPGTGKQETQYF
TRBV6-5,TRBJ2-3,TRBD1,TGTGCCAGCAGGACAGGGGGCGAGGCAGATACGCAGTATTTT,CASRTGGEADTQYF
TRBV6-2/TRBV6-3,TRBJ2-7,TRBD2,TGTGCCAGCAGCCCCGGGACTAGCGGGATTGACGAGCAGTACTTC,CASSPGTSGIDEQYF
TRBV15,TRBJ2-7,TRBD1,TGTGCCACCAGCAGAGAAACCGGGACAGGGGCCTACGAGCAGTACTTC,CATSRETGTGAYEQYF
TRBV2,TRBJ1-2,TRBD1,TGTGCCAGCACCGACAGGGGGCTTGGCTACACCTTC,CASTDRGLGYTF
TRBV10-3,TRBJ2-5,.,TGTGCCATCAGTGGAAATCGGGGGACGGGAGAGACCCAGTACTTC,CAISGNRGTGETQYF
TRBV5-1,TRBJ1-2,.,TGCGCCAGCAGCTTGGACAGCTTTAACTATGGCTACACCTTC,CASSLDSFNYGYTF
TRBV6-1,TRBJ1-5,.,TGTGCCAGCAGTGAGTTGAGCGGGGATCAGCCCCAGCATTTT,CASSELSGDQPQHF
TRBV9,TRBJ2-5,TRBD2,TGTGCCAGCAGCCCCGGGGTGAGCGGGGGATTCGGGGCCCAGTACTTC,CASSPGVSGGFGAQYF
TRBV3-1/TRBV3-2,TRBJ2-5,TRBD1,TGTGCCAGCAGCCAACGGACAGGGGCTGAGACCCAGTACTTC,CASSQRTGAETQYF
TRBV6-2/TRBV6-3,TRBJ2-7,.,TGTGCCAGCAACCCAAGGGGGTCAAGGACCTACGAGCAGTACTTC,CASNPRGSRTYEQYF